One T cell receptor beta chain is described in this entry. Its target is unknown. The V end was cut by 5 bases, the J end by 1 base, with 12 bases between. The CDR3 is 14 residues long. Germline loops: CDR1 MNHEY, CDR2 SVGEGT. The record originates from a study of breast tumors, draining lymph nodes, adjacent tissues. Study conclusions and caveats: Tumor T cell lymph node origin was a supported hypothesis, not proven.

MiXCR, applied by TCRdb to the multiplex PCR reads, yields one record per CDR3 protein. The data hold under 250,000 distinct CDR3 sequences, with about a third observed a single time. Axillary draining lymph nodes of breast cancer patients supplied the node samples. Sequences were obtained from axillary lymph node tissue. The source is a female donor with breast cancer. Some clones in this sample may be carry-over from other donors' samples. V gene TRBV6-2 or TRBV6-3 combines with J gene TRBJ2-7; weak D call: TRBD2 (5 bases). CDR3 nucleotide sequence: TGTGCCAGCAGTCACCGGACGGGATCCTACGAGCAGTACTTC. It specifies CASSHRTGSYEQYF.